The present entry profiles one T cell receptor beta chain with its context. Which antigen it targets is not known. Per-base quality was not reported, and no clone a single base away is much larger than it. Survey-level immunoSEQ TCR-beta sequencing was performed on DNA from CEF-cultured naive and memory CD4+ T cells. The authors' pipeline ran thus. During preprocessing, nonproductive sequences were discarded, as were any CDR3s that did not begin with C, did not end with F or W, or were shorter than 7 amino acids. The MANAFEST web app identified antigen-specific clonotypes based on expansion compared with the reference and other culture wells. A clone was considered positive if significant expansion relative to the reference culture was observed in 2 of 3 replicate wells at an FDR below 0.05. A further requirement for positive clones was significant expansion compared with all other tandem wells, along with an odds ratio above 5. Cultured and uncultured naive and memory CD4+ repertoires were searched for CDR3s previously identified as spike- and CEF-reactive. After three terminal residues were trimmed from each end, CDR3 homology was quantified as pairwise Levenshtein distance using the stringdist R package. Imported from immuneACCESS, the table was reduced by TCRdb to in-frame sequences with V and J called. These copies leave out some clones; in studies compared against another copy, an unresolved V gene accounts for under half, and the cause of the remainder is not known. Clone size and the V and J calls come from that table; the DNA yielded D and trimming. The sample records approximately 43,000 clones, under 90% of which are singletons. Roughly 1.2% of the sample is taken by the ten largest.

The CDR3, from cysteine to phenylalanine, totals 15 residues. The sequence is cut down to CDR3 DNA, 45 bases in frame from base 1. V and J are truncated by 3 bases and 0 bases respectively, leaving an intervening sequence of 9 bases. The germline V gene (reference sequence) gives CDR1 as LNHDA and CDR2 as SQIVND. The sample belongs to a study of CD4 T cells in relation to SARS-CoV-2 and coronaviruses (dated by TCRdb to about 2021). Regarding the complete study: In the ViraFEST assay, PBMCs were grown with antigen for 9 to 10 days, and TCR beta CDR3s were then sequenced to identify antigen-specific clonal expansions. Across all 12 patients in the full convalescent cohort, ages ranged from about 21 to 80 years, with a median of 38. Among the approximately 12 convalescent patients, 8 males and 4 females were included, and two of the subjects were Hispanic. Patient-derived lymphoblastoid cell lines were used to map the HLA restriction of shared crossreactive spike epitopes. At the level of individual TCR clonotypes, the study measured memory CD4+ T cell crossreactivity between SARS-CoV-2 spike protein and common cold coronavirus spike proteins. The Adaptive Biotechnologies TCR-sequencing kit was used to sequence samples from a few pre-COVID donors and the naive versus memory experiments, whereas other data were Illumina-based. A different, Illumina-based TCR-beta assay was used to sequence expansion assays from other donors in the study.

Naive and memory CD4+ T cells were separated from cryopreserved PBMCs by first enriching for CD4 and then performing EasySep naive CD4+ T cell enrichment. For nine to eleven days, sorted naive or memory CD4+ T cells (over 9 x 10^4) were cultured at a 1:1 ratio with T cell-depleted PBMCs and CEF peptides. Triplicate replicate wells were generally used for each peptide culture condition. Ficoll-Paque PLUS gradient centrifugation was used to isolate PBMCs from either whole blood or leukapheresis product. PBMCs were either cryopreserved at -140 degrees C or used fresh in the expansion assay. The QIAamp Micro DNA Kit was used to extract genomic DNA from the CD4+ T cells. Overall results and qualifications from the work: Small numbers of patients and of tested TCRs were a limitation of the study. Since the crossreactivity analysis centred on spike protein, crossreactivity against other viral proteins was not assessed. Naive versus memory sequencing indicated the assay detects memory recall responses rather than primary responses primed during culture. Pre-pandemic and post-infection samples were not both contributed by any donor, so tracing of the source of pre-existing responses was limited. In about 60% of donors, memory CD4+ clonotypes turned up that crossrecognized SARS-CoV-2 and at least one common cold coronavirus spike. Crossreactive clones showed significantly weaker SARS-CoV-2-driven expansion than monoreactive clones, consistent with antigenic imprinting.

Sequenced sample: naive CD4+ T cells from PBMCs, cultured in vitro. The cell subset or site label here, explained by the study, means: naive CD4+ T cells isolated by negative enrichment. The clonotype was recovered from an adult with COVID-19. The rearranged segments are TRBV19 and TRBJ1-3; the D gene cannot be named for sure. The CDR3 region: CASSIGLSSGNTIYF. The nucleotide sequence reads TGTGCCAGTAGTATCGGACTGAGCTCTGGAAACACCATATATTTT.